These T cell receptor beta chains were read from a single sample in a study of T cells in localized non-small cell lung cancer. Repertoires were generated with immunoSEQ multiplex PCR, while TCRdb's copy carries only in-frame clones and drops some. The sample includes around 36,000 clones, around 79% of them seen just once. The material was PBMCs, obtained before any cancer treatment. Receptors were obtained from a woman aged 35-75 years with stage II squamous cell lung carcinoma. Both conserved end residues are part of each CDR3.

TRBJ2-1,TRBV25-1,16,CASSRPGTSGPNEQFF
TRBJ2-1,TRBV2,14,CASSDPGTYNEQFF
TRBJ2-1,TRBV29-1,11,CSVEALDEQFF
TRBJ2-7,TRBV7-9,15,CASSTPGHSLYEQYF
TRBJ1-2,TRBV7-9,14,CASSLITQSYGYTF
TRBJ2-1,TRBV6-6,15,CASSYGGQPRTEQFF
TRBJ1-5,TRBV6-5,13,CASSYGSNQPQHF
TRBJ2-5,TRBV9,17,CASSTSTGTSGQETQYF
TRBJ2-5,TRBV11-3,14,CASSHRDRKETQYF
TRBJ2-1,TRBV19,14,CASSRLAGAGEQFF
TRBJ1-2,TRBV7-9,16,CASSLGGRVTNYGYTF
TRBJ1-2,TRBV5-1,13,CASSLGGGNGYTF
TRBJ1-1,TRBV28,12,CASSLGTTEAFF
TRBJ1-1,TRBV6-5,11,CASSLGTEAFF
TRBJ2-5,TRBV7-2,14,CASSREPGSGTQYF
TRBJ2-3,TRBV7-2,15,CASSSWDSSTDTQYF
TRBJ1-5,TRBV2,14,CASSEMVSNQPQHF
TRBJ2-3,TRBV7-2,16,CASSTGLAGGTDTQYF
TRBJ2-1,TRBV20-1,10,CSASDNEQFF
TRBJ1-5,TRBV2,14,CASSVSGSNQPQHF
TRBJ1-6,TRBV11-2,18,CASSLDSLLDRGNSPLHF
TRBJ1-2,TRBV11-2,12,CASSPDTDGYTF
TRBJ1-4,TRBV6-9,14,CASSLFPARSELFF
TRBJ1-4,TRBV28,17,CASSSTRQGPTNEKLFF
TRBJ1-1,TRBV5-1,14,CASSIVGEGTEAFF
TRBJ1-3,TRBV6-5,13,CASQGYSGNTIYF
TRBJ2-6,TRBV6-1,17,CASSVSGLRSGANVLTF
TRBJ1-2,TRBV10-3,13,CAISGQGFSGYTF
TRBJ1-1,TRBV28,11,CASSFATEAFF
TRBJ1-4,TRBV14,14,CASSPTRTNEKLFF
TRBJ1-1,TRBV19,11,CASRGRTEAFF
TRBJ2-7,TRBV11-1,15,CASSSWGGTRGEQYF
TRBJ1-5,TRBV6-6,16,CASSPWDRNSNQPQHF
TRBJ1-5,TRBV5-6,18,CASSLGASGKYSNQPQHF
TRBJ2-2,TRBV5-8,14,CASSPDRVTGELFF
TRBJ1-4,TRBV2,16,CASSVSGGSNNEKLFF
TRBJ2-1,TRBV5-1,20,CASSLLGEPLALSSYNEQFF
TRBJ2-2,TRBV12-2,15,CASRMGHRNTGELFF
TRBJ2-1,TRBV4-2,14,CASSQDRGSDEQFF
TRBJ1-1,TRBV13,15,CASSTREEVNTEAFF
TRBJ2-3,TRBV28,12,CACRGQSDTQYF
TRBJ1-2,TRBV5-5,15,CASSFSGEVYYGYTF